These 13 T cell receptor beta chains share one sample of origin, sequenced in a study of neurological immune-mediated disorders. A single record per CDR3 protein comes from TCRdb applying MiXCR to the 5' RACE reads. The sample has approximately 60,000 distinct CDR3 sequences; under 5% are singletons. Sequencing was performed on PBMCs. The source of these receptors is a man aged 45 to 65 with multiple sclerosis.

This clonotype appeared many times. The V call is TRBV5-5, the J call TRBJ2-2; D is unclear. In germline, CDR1 is SGHKS, CDR2 YYEKEE (reference sequence). Trimming took 7 bases from V and 5 from J, leaving 9 bases between them. The length of the CDR3 is 12 residues. The DNA of the CDR3 is TGTGCCAGCCTGGGCTGGACCGGGGAGCTGTTTTTT. Protein product: CASLGWTGELFF.

This clonotype was detected only a few times. The chain combines TRBV7-2 with TRBJ1-6; 9 bases map to TRBD1. J was trimmed by 10 bases and V by 5 bases; bases with no gene match: 9. CDR1 and CDR2 (germline): SGHTA, FQGNSA. CDR3 length equals 15 residues. In DNA, the CDR3 is TGTGCCAGCAGCCGTCTGACAGGGGGTGAATCACCCCTCCACTTT. Encoded protein: CASSRLTGGESPLHF.

The chain recombines TRBV7-9 with TRBJ2-3, with D perhaps being TRBD1 or TRBD2 (5 bases each). The CDR3 runs 12 residues. Germline values: CDR1 SEHNR, CDR2 FQNEAQ (reference sequence). Trimming took off 5 bases at V and 13 bases at J, with 16 bases between the two ends. The CDR3 DNA is TGTGCCAGCAGCATTGCCCGGGGCGAGAAGTATTTT. This gives the protein CASSIARGEKYF.

There are many counts of this clonotype. The rearrangement uses TRBV6-2 or TRBV6-3 and TRBJ2-6; TRBD1 agrees at 7 bases. CDR1 and CDR2 from the germline V gene are MNHEY and SVGEGT. V was clipped by 2 bases and J by 0 bases; unmatched bases: 1. CDR3 size: 16 residues. This chain's CDR3 is CASSYGQASGANVLTF. In nucleotides, the CDR3 is TGTGCCAGCAGTTACGGACAGGCCTCTGGGGCCAACGTCCTGACTTTC.

This clonotype was counted at least ten times. V usage is TRBV27 and J usage is TRBJ2-1; TRBD2 matches 11 bases. J lost 7 bases, V lost 4 bases, and 9 bases had no gene match. The germline gives CDR1 MNHEY, CDR2 SMNVEV (reference sequence). The length of the CDR3 is 16 residues. The CDR3 nucleotides are TGTGCCAGCAGTTCAGGACTAGCGGGCGCCAAGAATGAGCAGTTCTTC. Protein sequence: CASSSGLAGAKNEQFF.

The CDR3, as DNA: TGTGCCAGCAGCCTAGGTCGCCTGATCACCCAAGAGACCCAGTACTTC. This sequence encodes CASSLGRLITQETQYF. The V gene is TRBV7-8, the J gene TRBJ2-5; no definite D call. Deletions cut 5 bases from V and 1 base from J, with 17 bases between. Germline lookup yields CDR1 SGHVS and CDR2 FQNEAQ. The CDR3 spans 16 residues.

This clonotype was recorded many times. V gene TRBV6-5 combines with J gene TRBJ1-5; maybe TRBD1 (6 bases). The CDR3 is made up of 15 amino acids. Trimming cost V 3 bases and J 3 bases, with 12 bases left between them. Germline V lookup: CDR1 MNHEY, CDR2 SVGAGI. Here the CDR3 reads CASSYQSGANQPQHF. CDR3 DNA sequence: TGTGCCAGCAGTTATCAATCGGGGGCCAATCAGCCCCAGCATTTT.

Many counts were recorded for this clonotype. The chain combines TRBV20-1 with TRBJ2-5; maybe TRBD2 (5 bases). CDR3 length: 16 amino acids. With 2 bases removed from V and 5 bases from J, the gap between germline ends came to 21 bases. The germline V gene encodes CDR1 DFQATT and CDR2 SNEGSKA (reference sequence). The CDR3 spells CSARRSVRDGRETQYF. The CDR3 region has the DNA TGCAGTGCTAGACGGTCGGTGAGGGATGGTCGGGAGACCCAGTACTTC.

In its sample, this clonotype was seen many times. This chain uses TRBV11-2 with TRBJ2-5; maybe TRBD2 (6 bases). The V gene's germline CDR1 is SGHAT and CDR2 FQNNGV. Trimming took off 5 bases at V and 1 base at J, with 14 bases between the two ends. This CDR3 spans 15 amino acids. The CDR3 region is CASSVLSGRQETQYF. As DNA, the CDR3 is TGTGCCAGCAGCGTCCTTAGCGGCCGCCAAGAGACCCAGTACTTC.

This chain links TRBV20-1 with TRBJ2-5; no firm D call. In germline, CDR1 is DFQATT, CDR2 SNEGSKA (reference sequence). Trimming pared 6 bases from V and 3 bases from J, leaving 5 bases between. The CDR3 contains 10 residues. This CDR3 reads CSALKETQYF. The CDR3 DNA reads TGCAGTGCCCTAAAAGAGACCCAGTACTTC.

The chain links TRBV7-6 to TRBJ2-1; no firm D call. This CDR3 has 14 residues. Per the germline V gene, CDR1 is SGHVS and CDR2 is FNYEAQ. The V end lost 2 bases, the J end lost 6 bases, and 11 bases lay between the germline ends. In DNA form, the CDR3 reads TGTGCCAGCAGCTTAACCCCCATAAGCAATGAGCAGTTCTTC. This translates into CASSLTPISNEQFF.

This clonotype was seen many times. The J gene is TRBJ1-6, the V gene TRBV2; D possibly corresponds to TRBD1 (5 bases). Germline CDR1 reads SNHLY; CDR2 reads FYNNEI. Trimming removed 3 bases from V and 8 bases from J, with 14 bases in between. CDR3 length: 15 residues. Written as DNA, the CDR3 is TGTGCCAGCAGTGACAAGGACATCAGGGATTCACCCCTCCACTTT. Amino acid sequence: CASSDKDIRDSPLHF.

A word on this clonotype: Germline and junction disagree at one end, which may indicate a read error. The chain has TRBV5-5 and TRBJ1-3, with unresolved D. The germline CDR1 and CDR2 sequences are SGHKS and YYEKEE (reference sequence). The CDR3 contains 16 residues. Here the CDR3 DNA reads TGTGCCAGCAGCTTGGATCCCATGCCTCCAGGAAAAACCATATATTTT. Amino acids: CASSLDPMPPGKTIYF.